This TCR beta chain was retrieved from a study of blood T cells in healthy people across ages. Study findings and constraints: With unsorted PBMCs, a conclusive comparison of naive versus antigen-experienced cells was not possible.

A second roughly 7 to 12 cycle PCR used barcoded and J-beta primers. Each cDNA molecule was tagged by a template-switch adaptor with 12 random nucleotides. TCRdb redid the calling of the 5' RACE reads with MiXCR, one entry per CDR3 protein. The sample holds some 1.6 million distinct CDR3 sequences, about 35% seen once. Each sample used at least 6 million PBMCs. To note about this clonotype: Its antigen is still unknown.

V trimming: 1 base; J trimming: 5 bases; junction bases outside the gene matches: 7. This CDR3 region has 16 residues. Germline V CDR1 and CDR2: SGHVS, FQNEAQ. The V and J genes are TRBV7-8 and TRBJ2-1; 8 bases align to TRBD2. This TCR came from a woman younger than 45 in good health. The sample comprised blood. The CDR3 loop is CASSLEVLAVHNEQFF. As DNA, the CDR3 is TGTGCCAGCAGCTTAGAGGTACTAGCGGTGCACAATGAGCAGTTCTTC. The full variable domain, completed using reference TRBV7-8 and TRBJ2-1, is GAGVSQSPRYKVAKRGQDVALRCDPISGHVSLFWYQQALGQGPEFLTYFQNEAQLDKSGLPSDRFFAERPEGSVSTLKIQRTQQEDSAVYLCASSLEVLAVHNEQFFGPGTRLTVL.